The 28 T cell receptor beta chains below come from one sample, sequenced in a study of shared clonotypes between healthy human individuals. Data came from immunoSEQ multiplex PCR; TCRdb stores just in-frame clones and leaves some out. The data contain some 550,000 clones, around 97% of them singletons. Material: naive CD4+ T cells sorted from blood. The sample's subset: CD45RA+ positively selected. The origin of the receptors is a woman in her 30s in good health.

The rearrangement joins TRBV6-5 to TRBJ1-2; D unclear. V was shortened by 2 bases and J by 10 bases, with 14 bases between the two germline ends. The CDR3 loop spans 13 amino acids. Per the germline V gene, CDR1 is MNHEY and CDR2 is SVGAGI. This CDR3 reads CASSYKRATFYTF. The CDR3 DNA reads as TGTGCCAGCAGTTACAAGCGGGCCACCTTCTACACCTTC.

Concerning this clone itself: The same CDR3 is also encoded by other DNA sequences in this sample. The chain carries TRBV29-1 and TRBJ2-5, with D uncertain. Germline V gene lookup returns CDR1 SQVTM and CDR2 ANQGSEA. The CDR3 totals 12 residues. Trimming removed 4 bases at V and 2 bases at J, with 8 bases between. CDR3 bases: TGCAGCGTTGGAACAGTACAAGAGACCCAGTACTTC. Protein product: CSVGTVQETQYF.

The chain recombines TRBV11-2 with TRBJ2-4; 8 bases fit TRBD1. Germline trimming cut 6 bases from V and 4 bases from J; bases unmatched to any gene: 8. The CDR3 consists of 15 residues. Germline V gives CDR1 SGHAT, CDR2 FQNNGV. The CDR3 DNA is TGTGCCAGCAGAGGGGGGACAGGCGGAAAAAACATTCAGTACTTC. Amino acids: CASRGGTGGKNIQYF. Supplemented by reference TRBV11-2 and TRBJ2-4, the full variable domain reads EAGVAQSPRYKIIEKRQSVAFWCNPISGHATLYWYQQILGQGPKLLIQFQNNGVVDDSQLPKDRFSAERLKGVDSTLKIQPAKLEDSAVYLCASRGGTGGKNIQYFGAGTRLSVL.

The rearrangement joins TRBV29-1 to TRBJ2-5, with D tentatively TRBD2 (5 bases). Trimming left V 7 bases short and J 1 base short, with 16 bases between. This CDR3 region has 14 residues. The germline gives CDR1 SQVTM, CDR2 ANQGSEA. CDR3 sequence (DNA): TGCAGCGCTGGGATCCGACTAACCCAAGAGACCCAGTACTTC. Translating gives CSAGIRLTQETQYF.

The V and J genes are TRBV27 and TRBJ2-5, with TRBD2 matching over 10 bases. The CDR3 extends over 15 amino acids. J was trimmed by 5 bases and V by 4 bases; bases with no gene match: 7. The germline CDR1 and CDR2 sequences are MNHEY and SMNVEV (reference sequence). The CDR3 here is CASSSLAGAQETQYF. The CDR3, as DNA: TGTGCCAGCAGTTCCCTAGCGGGAGCCCAGGAGACCCAGTACTTC.

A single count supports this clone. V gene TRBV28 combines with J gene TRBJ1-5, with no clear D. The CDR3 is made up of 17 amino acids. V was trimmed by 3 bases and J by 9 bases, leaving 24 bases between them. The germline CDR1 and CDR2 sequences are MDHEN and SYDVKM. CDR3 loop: CASSLVLHSRVGVPQHF. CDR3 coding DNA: TGTGCCAGCAGTTTGGTACTCCATAGTAGGGTCGGGGTGCCCCAGCATTTT.

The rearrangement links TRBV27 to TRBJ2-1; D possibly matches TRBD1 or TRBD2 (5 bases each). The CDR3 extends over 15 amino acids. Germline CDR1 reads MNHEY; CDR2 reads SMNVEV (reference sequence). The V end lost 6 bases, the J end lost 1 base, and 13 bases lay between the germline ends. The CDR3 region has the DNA TGTGCCAGCAGGACCGGGGCGGTTTCCTACAATGAGCAGTTCTTC. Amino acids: CASRTGAVSYNEQFF.

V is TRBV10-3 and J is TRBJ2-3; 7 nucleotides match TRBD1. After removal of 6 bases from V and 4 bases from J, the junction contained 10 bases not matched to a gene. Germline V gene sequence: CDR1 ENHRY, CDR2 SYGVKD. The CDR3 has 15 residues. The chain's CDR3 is CAISRTQGSPDTQYF. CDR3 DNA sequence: TGTGCCATCAGCCGAACACAGGGGAGCCCAGATACGCAGTATTTT.

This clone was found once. The CDR3 nucleotides read TGTGCCAGCAGTGGCGATGGGGGCTACCTAGAGACCCAGTACTTC. Amino acid sequence: CASSGDGGYLETQYF. The chain employs TRBV2 and TRBJ2-5; TRBD1 might be the D (6 bases). CDR3 length: 15 residues. The germline gives CDR1 SNHLY, CDR2 FYNNEI. The V and J ends lost 4 bases and 4 bases respectively, with 16 bases between them.

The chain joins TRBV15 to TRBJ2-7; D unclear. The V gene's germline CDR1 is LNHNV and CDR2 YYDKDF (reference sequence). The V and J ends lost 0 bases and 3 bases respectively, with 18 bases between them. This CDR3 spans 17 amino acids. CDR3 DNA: TGTGCCACCAGCAGAGATACGGACCGACGCCTTCTCTACGAGCAGTACTTC. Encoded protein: CATSRDTDRRLLYEQYF.

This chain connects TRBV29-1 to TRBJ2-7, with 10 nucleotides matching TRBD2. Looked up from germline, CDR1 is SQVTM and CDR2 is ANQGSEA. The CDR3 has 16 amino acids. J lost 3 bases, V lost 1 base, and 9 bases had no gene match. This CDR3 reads CSVEGTSGQRGYEQYF. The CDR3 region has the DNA TGCAGCGTTGAAGGGACTAGCGGCCAGAGGGGCTACGAGCAGTACTTC.

The CDR3 loop is CAWSIGGSSYEQYF. DNA of the CDR3: TGTGCCTGGAGTATCGGCGGAAGCTCCTACGAGCAGTACTTC. The chain combines TRBV30 with TRBJ2-7; D gene ambiguous. The V gene lost 2 bases and the J gene lost 0 bases, with 11 bases spanning the gap. The germline V gene encodes CDR1 GTSNPN and CDR2 SVGIG (reference sequence). This CDR3 is 14 amino acids long.

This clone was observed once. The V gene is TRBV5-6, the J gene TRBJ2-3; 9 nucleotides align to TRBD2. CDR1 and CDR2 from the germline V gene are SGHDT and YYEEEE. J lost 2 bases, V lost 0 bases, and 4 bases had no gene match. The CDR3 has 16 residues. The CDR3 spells CASSLGLAGYTDTQYF. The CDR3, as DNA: TGTGCCAGCAGCTTGGGTCTAGCGGGATACACAGATACGCAGTATTTT.

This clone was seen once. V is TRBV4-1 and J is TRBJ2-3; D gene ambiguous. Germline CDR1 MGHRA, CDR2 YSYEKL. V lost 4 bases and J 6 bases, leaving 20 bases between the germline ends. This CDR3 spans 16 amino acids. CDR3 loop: CASSLSPMGAGDTQYF. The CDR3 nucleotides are TGCGCCAGCAGCCTCAGCCCAATGGGCGCTGGCGATACGCAGTATTTT.

CDR3 coding DNA: TGTGCCAGCAGTGAATTCGTAACAGATGAGCAGTTCTTC. Its translation: CASSEFVTDEQFF. The V call is TRBV25-1, the J call TRBJ2-1, with unresolved D. This CDR3 contains 13 residues. V was pared by 1 base and J by 8 bases, with 9 bases between. Germline CDR1 and CDR2: MGHDK and SYGVNS.

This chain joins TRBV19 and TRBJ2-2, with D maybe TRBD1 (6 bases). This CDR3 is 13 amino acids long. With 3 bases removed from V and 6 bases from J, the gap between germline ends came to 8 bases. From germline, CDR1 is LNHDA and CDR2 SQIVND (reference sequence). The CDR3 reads CASSIRQAGELFF. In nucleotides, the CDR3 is TGTGCCAGTAGTATCCGACAGGCCGGGGAGCTGTTTTTT. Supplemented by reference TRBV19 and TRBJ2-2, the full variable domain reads DGGITQSPKYLFRKEGQNVTLSCEQNLNHDAMYWYRQDPGQGLRLIYYSQIVNDFQKGDIAEGYSVSREKKESFPLTVTSAQKNPTAFYLCASSIRQAGELFFGEGSRLTVL.

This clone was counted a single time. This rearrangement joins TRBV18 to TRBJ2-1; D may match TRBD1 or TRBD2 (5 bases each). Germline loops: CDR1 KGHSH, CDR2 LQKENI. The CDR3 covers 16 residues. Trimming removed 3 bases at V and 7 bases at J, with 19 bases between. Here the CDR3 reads CASSPLSGRARNEQFF. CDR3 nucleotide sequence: TGTGCCAGCTCACCCCTGTCAGGGAGAGCTAGAAATGAGCAGTTCTTC.

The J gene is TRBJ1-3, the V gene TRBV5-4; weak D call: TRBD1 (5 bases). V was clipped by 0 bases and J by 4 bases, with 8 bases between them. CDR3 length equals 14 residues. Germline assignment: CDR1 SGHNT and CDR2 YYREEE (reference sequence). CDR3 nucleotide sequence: TGTGCCAGCAGCTTGGAAGGGGTCGGAAACACCATATATTTT. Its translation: CASSLEGVGNTIYF.

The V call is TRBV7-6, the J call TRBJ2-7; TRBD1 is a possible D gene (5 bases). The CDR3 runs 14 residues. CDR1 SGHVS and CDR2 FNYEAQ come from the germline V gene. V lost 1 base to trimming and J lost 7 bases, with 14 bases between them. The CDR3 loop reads CASSLGGAGWEQYF. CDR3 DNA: TGTGCCAGCAGCTTAGGTGGGGCTGGTTGGGAGCAGTACTTC.

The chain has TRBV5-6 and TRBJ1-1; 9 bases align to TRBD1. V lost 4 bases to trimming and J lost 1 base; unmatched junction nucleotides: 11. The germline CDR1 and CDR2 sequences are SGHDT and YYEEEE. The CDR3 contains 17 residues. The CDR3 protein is CASSGGQGLGWNTEAFF. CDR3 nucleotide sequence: TGTGCCAGCAGCGGAGGACAGGGGTTGGGATGGAACACTGAAGCTTTCTTT. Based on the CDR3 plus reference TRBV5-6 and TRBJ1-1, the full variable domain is DAGVTQSPTHLIKTRGQQVTLRCSPKSGHDTVSWYQQALGQGPQFIFQYYEEEERQRGNFPDRFSGHQFPNYSSELNVNALLLGDSALYLCASSGGQGLGWNTEAFFGQGTRLTVV.

CDR3 sequence (DNA): TGTGCCAGCAGCTTAGCTTCGAACACTGAAGCTTTCTTT. It codes for CASSLASNTEAFF. The V gene is TRBV11-2, the J gene TRBJ1-1; the D is unclear. Germline CDR1 reads SGHAT; CDR2 reads FQNNGV. Between the trimmed V and J ends, which lost 1 base and 1 base, there was a span of 4 bases. CDR3 length equals 13 residues.

DNA for the CDR3: TGTGCCAGCAGACTAGCGGGAAACCAAGAGACCCAGTACTTC. This gives the protein CASRLAGNQETQYF. J is TRBJ2-5 and V is TRBV28; 10 nucleotides agree with TRBD2. Trimming took 6 bases from V and 0 from J; bases not matched to a gene: 1. Germline values: CDR1 MDHEN, CDR2 SYDVKM. CDR3 length: 14 residues.

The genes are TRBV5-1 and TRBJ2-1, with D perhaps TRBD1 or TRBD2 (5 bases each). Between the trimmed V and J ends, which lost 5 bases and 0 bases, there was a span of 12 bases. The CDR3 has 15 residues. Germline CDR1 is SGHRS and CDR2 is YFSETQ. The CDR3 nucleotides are TGCGCCAGCAGAGGGGCAGGGAGCTCCTACAATGAGCAGTTCTTC. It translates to CASRGAGSSYNEQFF.

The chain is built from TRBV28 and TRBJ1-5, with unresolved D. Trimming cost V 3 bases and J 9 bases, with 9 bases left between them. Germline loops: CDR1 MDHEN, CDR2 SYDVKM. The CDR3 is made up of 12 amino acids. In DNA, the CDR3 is TGTGCCAGCAGTTTGGATCGCCGGCCCCAGCATTTT. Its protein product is CASSLDRRPQHF.

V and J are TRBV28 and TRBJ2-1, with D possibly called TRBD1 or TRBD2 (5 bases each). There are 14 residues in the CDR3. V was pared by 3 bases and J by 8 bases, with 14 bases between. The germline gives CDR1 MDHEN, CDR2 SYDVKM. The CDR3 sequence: CASSFQALGDEQFF. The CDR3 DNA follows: TGTGCCAGCAGTTTCCAGGCCCTGGGGGATGAGCAGTTCTTC.

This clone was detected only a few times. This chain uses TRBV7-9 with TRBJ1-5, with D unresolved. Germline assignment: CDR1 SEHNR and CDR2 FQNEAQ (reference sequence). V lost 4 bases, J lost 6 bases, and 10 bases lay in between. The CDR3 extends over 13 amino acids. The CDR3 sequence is CASSWAEFQPQHF. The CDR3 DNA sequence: TGTGCCAGCAGCTGGGCCGAATTTCAGCCCCAGCATTTT.

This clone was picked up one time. Here the CDR3 DNA reads TGTGCCAGCAGGTGGCCGACTGGAAATGAGCAGTTCTTC. Amino acid sequence: CASRWPTGNEQFF. V is TRBV28 and J is TRBJ2-1, with unresolved D. Germline V gene sequence: CDR1 MDHEN, CDR2 SYDVKM. The CDR3 totals 13 residues. V dropped 6 bases and J dropped 7 bases, with 13 bases sitting between them.

The DNA for the CDR3 is TGTGCCAGCAGCTTGTTGGGGAGAAGGGAAGCTTTCTTT. Translating gives CASSLLGRREAFF. This sequence joins TRBV5-6 and TRBJ1-1; D not resolved. Germline V lookup: CDR1 SGHDT, CDR2 YYEEEE. V was cut by 1 base and J by 8 bases, with 12 bases left in between. This CDR3 is built from 13 residues.